This T cell receptor (beta chain) was identified in a study of cytomegalovirus exposure and HLA in healthy donors. Study-wide results and limits: As a later analysis showed, several of the most significant clusters appeared to be linked to common viral pathogens.

As for the donors, each was a healthy bone marrow donor. Primers: 60 Vbeta forward and 13 Jbeta reverse. Measured with immunoSEQ multiplex PCR; TCRdb has only the in-frame clones, and not every one. The sample has tens of thousands of clones, roughly 72% seen once; the top ten hold around 0.63%. To note about this clone: Its antigen is undetermined.

Sequencing was carried out using PBMCs. The sequence came from a man between 25 and 39 years old in good health and CMV-seronegative.

In nucleotides, the CDR3 is TGCGCCAGCAGCTTGGTCACTAGCGGGATAGATGAGCAGTTCTTC. It yields the protein CASSLVTSGIDEQFF. The genes are TRBV5-1 and TRBJ2-1; 10 bases match TRBD2. Germline V CDR1 and CDR2: SGHRS, YFSETQ. J was trimmed by 8 bases and V by 0 bases; bases with no gene match: 5. The CDR3 has 15 residues.